Listed here are 5 T cell receptor beta chains from one sample, sequenced in a study of T cell responses to AZD1222 COVID-19 vaccine. Using immunoSEQ multiplex PCR, the repertoire was profiled, and TCRdb retains in-frame clones only, with some absent. This sample has fewer than 200,000 clones; 90% occur once, and the top ten carry roughly 6%. The sequenced sample was peripheral blood, obtained on day 0 of AZD1222 vaccination. These receptors all come from an adult in good health.

This clone was seen a single time. This chain uses TRBV7-3 with TRBJ1-3, with unresolved D. This CDR3 is built from 14 residues. The germline CDR1 and CDR2 sequences are SGHTA and FQGTGA. With 5 bases removed from V and 2 bases from J, the gap between germline ends came to 10 bases. The CDR3 DNA reads as TGTGCCAGCAGCCACGGTGGGCCTGGAAACACCATATATTTT. Residues: CASSHGGPGNTIYF. The entire variable domain, with the rest obtained from reference TRBV7-3 and TRBJ1-3, is as follows: GAGVSQTPSNKVTEKGKYVELRCDPISGHTALYWYRQSLGQGPEFLIYFQGTGAADDSGLPNDRFFAVRPEGSVSTLKIQRTERGDSAVYLCASSHGGPGNTIYFGEGSWLTVV.

The rearrangement uses TRBV6-5 and TRBJ1-6; possible D gene TRBD1, 5 bases. Germline V gene data show CDR1 as MNHEY and CDR2 as SVGAGI. With 6 bases removed from V and 9 bases from J, the gap between germline ends came to 18 bases. CDR3 length: 15 residues. The CDR3 DNA sequence: TGTGCCAGCAGGGGCTTGACGGGCGGGGGTTCACCCCTCCACTTT. Its translation: CASRGLTGGGSPLHF.

The V gene is TRBV28, the J gene TRBJ1-5; 9 bases line up with TRBD1. The germline V gene has CDR1 MDHEN and CDR2 SYDVKM. V shed 5 bases, J shed 4 bases, and the junction held 3 bases outside the gene matches. The CDR3 extends over 14 amino acids. In DNA, the CDR3 is TGTGCCAGCAGTGCCGGGACAGGGAATCAGCCCCAGCATTTT. Its protein is CASSAGTGNQPQHF. Full variable domain (outside the CDR3, taken from reference TRBV28 and TRBJ1-5): DVKVTQSSRYLVKRTGEKVFLECVQDMDHENMFWYRQDPGLGLRLIYFSYDVKMKEKGDIPEGYSVSREKKERFSLILESASTNQTSMYLCASSAGTGNQPQHFGDGTRLSIL.

The chain's CDR3 is CASSLQEQEKLFF. In DNA form, the CDR3 reads TGTGCCAGCAGTTTGCAGGAGCAGGAAAAACTGTTTTTT. V is TRBV12-3 or TRBV12-4 and J is TRBJ1-4; D gene ambiguous. The CDR3 length is 13 residues. Deletions cut 3 bases from V and 8 bases from J, with 10 bases between.

V usage is TRBV28 and J usage is TRBJ1-1; 10 nucleotides line up with TRBD1. Germline V lookup: CDR1 MDHEN, CDR2 SYDVKM. This CDR3 is 16 amino acids long. The ends lost 5 bases at V and 4 bases at J; junction bases unmatched: 10. Here the CDR3 DNA reads TGTGCCAGCAGTCCGCCGGACAGGGGGAAACCCACTGAAGCTTTCTTT. This translates into CASSPPDRGKPTEAFF.